The next 30 T cell receptor beta chains were all read from a single sample in a study of TIL therapy for anti-PD-1-resistant metastatic lung cancer. Time point indicated: pre-treatment sample, taken before nivolumab and TIL therapy. The libraries were made with immunoSEQ v3. Some clones are missing from TCRdb's copy, which holds only in-frame ones; the method was immunoSEQ multiplex PCR. The data show about 60,000 clones, roughly 87% seen once. The sequences come from blood, collected at baseline. These receptors came from a person aged 25 to 85 with non-small cell lung cancer.

The chain joins TRBV4-1 to TRBJ2-3; 7 bases fit TRBD2. This CDR3 spans 16 amino acids. Germline V gene lookup returns CDR1 MGHRA and CDR2 YSYEKL. V was clipped by 4 bases and J by 2 bases; unmatched bases: 9. CDR3 sequence reads: CASSLRTSENTDTQYF. The CDR3 bases are TGCGCCAGCAGCCTCCGAACTAGCGAGAACACAGATACGCAGTATTTT.

The chain recombines TRBV5-5 with TRBJ2-5; D is perhaps TRBD1 (6 bases). The CDR3 is made up of 14 amino acids. Germline V gene sequence: CDR1 SGHKS, CDR2 YYEKEE (reference sequence). V shed 0 bases and J shed 7 bases, with 13 bases lying between them. The CDR3 protein is CASSLAQGPGTQYF. CDR3 bases: TGTGCCAGCAGCTTGGCTCAGGGGCCAGGGACCCAGTACTTC.

This chain uses TRBV2 with TRBJ2-1; 7 bases line up with TRBD2. Trimming removed 4 bases from V and 7 bases from J; junction bases left unmatched: 13. The CDR3 runs to 16 residues. CDR1 and CDR2 from the germline V gene are SNHLY and FYNNEI. The CDR3 DNA is TGTGCCAGCAGTGTTAGGAGCGGGACTCCTGCGAATGAGCAGTTCTTC. It codes for CASSVRSGTPANEQFF.

The chain employs TRBV5-1 and TRBJ1-6; D is perhaps TRBD1 (5 bases). Germline CDR1 SGHRS, CDR2 YFSETQ. Deletions cut 5 bases from V and 4 bases from J, with 16 bases between. This CDR3 contains 16 residues. The CDR3 spells CASSYSGFGYNSPLHF. Here the CDR3 DNA reads TGCGCCAGCAGTTATTCAGGGTTTGGGTATAATTCACCCCTCCACTTT.

This clone has just a few counts. This chain uses TRBV6-5 with TRBJ2-2, with 7 nucleotides matching TRBD1. Germline values: CDR1 MNHEY, CDR2 SVGAGI. The CDR3 is 14 residues long. Trimming removed 7 bases from V and 3 bases from J; junction bases left unmatched: 5. CDR3 sequence reads: CASTYGTDTGELFF. The CDR3 nucleotides are TGTGCCAGCACTTATGGGACAGACACCGGGGAGCTGTTTTTT.

The chain uses TRBV19 and TRBJ1-1, with D tentatively TRBD1 (6 bases). Trimming left V 9 bases short and J 8 bases short, with 22 bases between. The CDR3 length is 14 residues. In germline, CDR1 is LNHDA, CDR2 SQIVND (reference sequence). The CDR3 reads CASTPRGTGREAFF. CDR3 DNA: TGTGCCAGCACCCCCAGGGGCACAGGCCGGGAAGCTTTCTTT.

The J gene is TRBJ2-6, the V gene TRBV3-1 (or the pseudogene TRBV3-2), with D unresolved. The germline CDR1 and CDR2 sequences are LGHDT and YNNKEL (reference sequence). There are 15 residues in the CDR3. The ends were cut back, 4 bases at V and 1 base at J, with 8 bases in the middle. The CDR3 sequence is CASSPTLSGANVLTF. The CDR3 nucleotides are TGTGCCAGCAGCCCCACCTTATCTGGGGCCAACGTCCTGACTTTC.

This chain connects TRBV2 to TRBJ2-1; D is ambiguous. Germline assignment: CDR1 SNHLY and CDR2 FYNNEI. The V gene lost 3 bases and the J gene lost 2 bases, with 8 bases spanning the gap. The CDR3 sequence is 14 residues long. CDR3 nucleotides: TGTGCCAGCAGTGAGTGGGCAGCCTACAATGAGCAGTTCTTC. This encodes CASSEWAAYNEQFF.

The chain links TRBV12-5 to TRBJ2-1; TRBD2 agrees at 8 bases. Germline loops: CDR1 LGHNT, CDR2 FRNRAP. The V segment lost 6 bases and the J segment 6 bases; nucleotides outside the gene matches: 7. The CDR3 length is 14 residues. Written as DNA, the CDR3 is TGTGCTAGTGGCAAACTAGCGGCCAGCAATGAGCAGTTCTTC. Protein product: CASGKLAASNEQFF.

The chain joins TRBV15 to TRBJ1-1; D is ambiguous. This CDR3 contains 14 residues. V was pared by 6 bases and J by 9 bases, with 20 bases between. The germline gives CDR1 LNHNV, CDR2 YYDKDF (reference sequence). The CDR3 region is CATRVGANPVQAFF. The CDR3 region has the DNA TGTGCCACCAGGGTGGGAGCGAACCCCGTCCAAGCTTTCTTT. Together with reference TRBV15 and TRBJ1-1, the CDR3 gives the full variable domain: DAMVIQNPRYQVTQFGKPVTLSCSQTLNHNVMYWYQQKSSQAPKLLFHYYDKDFNNEADTPDNFQSRRPNTSFCFLDIRSPGLGDTAMYLCATRVGANPVQAFFGQGTRLTVV.

This clone is a singleton in its sample. This rearrangement joins TRBV2 to TRBJ2-7; no definite D call. Germline values: CDR1 SNHLY, CDR2 FYNNEI. The CDR3 totals 11 residues. V was cut by 7 bases and J by 7 bases, with 11 bases left in between. In DNA form, the CDR3 reads TGTGCCAGCAAAGGTTTGGGTGAGCAGTACTTC. This encodes CASKGLGEQYF.

This clone came up a few times. The gene calls are TRBV6-5 and TRBJ2-7; D not certain. Germline V gene lookup returns CDR1 MNHEY and CDR2 SVGAGI. Trimming removed 7 bases at V and 1 base at J, with 8 bases between. This CDR3 is built from 12 residues. The CDR3 region has the DNA TGTGCCAGCACTGGCGAGTCCTACGAGCAGTACTTC. The encoded protein is CASTGESYEQYF.

The V call is TRBV2, the J call TRBJ1-3; D remains unclear. Deletions cut 6 bases from V and 0 bases from J, with 3 bases between. This CDR3 has 12 residues. CDR1 is SNHLY and CDR2 is FYNNEI in the germline V gene. This CDR3 is CASRASGNTIYF. CDR3 nucleotides: TGTGCCAGCAGAGCCTCTGGAAACACCATATATTTT.

The chain carries TRBV4-1 and TRBJ2-1; TRBD2 aligns across 14 bases. Germline V gene data show CDR1 as MGHRA and CDR2 as YSYEKL. The CDR3 is 18 residues long. Trimming cost V 1 base and J 9 bases; bases outside gene matches: 11. CDR3 sequence: CASSQAGLAGALTGEQFF. DNA for the CDR3: TGCGCCAGCAGCCAAGCGGGACTAGCGGGAGCTTTGACAGGTGAGCAGTTCTTC.

This sequence joins TRBV28 and TRBJ1-2; D possibly corresponds to TRBD1 (5 bases). The CDR3 has 11 residues. From germline, CDR1 is MDHEN and CDR2 SYDVKM. V was clipped by 3 bases and J by 8 bases, with 7 bases between them. The CDR3 sequence is CASSLRDGYTF. In nucleotides, the CDR3 is TGTGCCAGCAGTTTGAGGGACGGCTACACCTTC.

This chain links TRBV28 with TRBJ2-7, with TRBD2 matching over 7 bases. This CDR3 contains 16 residues. V trimming: 3 bases; J trimming: 0 bases; junction bases outside the gene matches: 8. Looked up from germline, CDR1 is MDHEN and CDR2 is SYDVKM. CDR3 in DNA: TGTGCCAGCAGTTTTGGGCGGGGGTCGATCTCCTACGAGCAGTACTTC. It translates to CASSFGRGSISYEQYF.

The chain combines TRBV12-5 with TRBJ2-2; TRBD2 matches at 8 bases. The germline CDR1 and CDR2 sequences are LGHNT and FRNRAP. The CDR3 extends over 17 amino acids. The V and J ends lost 5 bases and 5 bases, in that order; junction bases with no gene match: 13. The CDR3 coding sequence is TGTGCTAGTGGTCCCTCAAGCGCGGGGGGCTTGACCGGGGAGCTGTTTTTT. It codes for CASGPSSAGGLTGELFF.

The chain combines TRBV5-1 with TRBJ2-5, with D unclear. The CDR3 is 15 residues long. Germline lookup yields CDR1 SGHRS and CDR2 YFSETQ. V was clipped by 4 bases and J by 2 bases, with 15 bases between them. This chain's CDR3 is CASSLTDTMQETQYF. CDR3 DNA sequence: TGCGCCAGCAGCCTAACCGACACTATGCAAGAGACCCAGTACTTC.

This chain connects TRBV3-1 (or the pseudogene TRBV3-2) to TRBJ2-2; possible D gene TRBD1, 5 bases. Per the germline V gene, CDR1 is LGHDT and CDR2 is YNNKEL (reference sequence). This CDR3 contains 12 residues. V was cut by 6 bases and J by 7 bases, with 9 bases left in between. The CDR3 DNA follows: TGTGCCAGCAGGCAGGGTAACGGGGAGCTGTTTTTT. Residues: CASRQGNGELFF.

The V and J genes are TRBV6-5 and TRBJ1-5, with D uncertain. The ends were cut back, 0 bases at V and 10 bases at J, with 10 bases in the middle. Germline V gene lookup returns CDR1 MNHEY and CDR2 SVGAGI. The CDR3 totals 13 residues. CDR3 DNA sequence: TGTGCCAGCAGTTACTCGGAAGGTCAACCCCAGCATTTT. Its protein product is CASSYSEGQPQHF.

This chain uses TRBV4-1 with TRBJ1-3, with no clear D. CDR1 is MGHRA, CDR2 YSYEKL, per germline. CDR3 length: 15 amino acids. Trimming stripped 4 bases from V and 0 bases from J, with 10 bases between. The CDR3 nucleotides are TGCGCCAGCAGCCGAGAACAGAGCTCTGGAAACACCATATATTTT. Translation gives CASSREQSSGNTIYF.

The genes are TRBV6-5 and TRBJ1-1, with 7 positions matching TRBD1. V trimming: 5 bases; J trimming: 4 bases; junction bases outside the gene matches: 10. CDR1 is MNHEY, CDR2 SVGAGI, per germline. This CDR3 comprises 15 residues. CDR3 sequence (DNA): TGTGCCAGCAGTAAATTACAGGGGCTTATCACTGAAGCTTTCTTT. Translating gives CASSKLQGLITEAFF.

V and J are TRBV6-5 and TRBJ1-6; 9 nucleotides match TRBD1. The junction had 6 bases not matched to a gene; V was cut back by 5 bases and J by 10 bases. The germline V gene encodes CDR1 MNHEY and CDR2 SVGAGI. The CDR3 consists of 14 residues. DNA of the CDR3: TGTGCCAGCAGTAGGGACAGGGACGGGTCACCCCTCCACTTT. Its protein product is CASSRDRDGSPLHF.

This sequence joins TRBV5-1 and TRBJ1-1, with D uncertain. Germline V gives CDR1 SGHRS, CDR2 YFSETQ. The CDR3 has 16 residues. V lost 7 bases and J 0 bases, leaving 19 bases between the germline ends. In DNA, the CDR3 is TGCGCCAGCCGCCCAGCCCAAGGTCCGTTGAACACTGAAGCTTTCTTT. Protein: CASRPAQGPLNTEAFF. Drawing the rest from reference TRBV5-1 and TRBJ1-1, the complete variable domain is KAGVTQTPRYLIKTRGQQVTLSCSPISGHRSVSWYQQTPGQGLQFLFEYFSETQRNKGNFPGRFSGRQFSNSRSEMNVSTLELGDSALYLCASRPAQGPLNTEAFFGQGTRLTVV.

V usage is TRBV7-2 and J usage is TRBJ2-4; D is tentatively TRBD1 or TRBD2 (6 bases each). This CDR3 spans 16 amino acids. Per germline, CDR1 SGHTA and CDR2 FQGNSA. V was cut by 2 bases and J by 0 bases, with 11 bases left in between. The CDR3 sequence is CASSLRGVGAKNIQYF. In DNA, the CDR3 is TGTGCCAGCAGCTTAAGGGGGGTAGGAGCCAAAAACATTCAGTACTTC.

The chain is built from TRBV12-5 and TRBJ1-4, with TRBD1 as a possible D gene (5 bases). Germline CDR1 and CDR2: LGHNT and FRNRAP. The length of the CDR3 is 14 residues. V was cut by 3 bases and J by 8 bases, with 13 bases left in between. CDR3 amino acids: CASGFMGGDEKLFF. CDR3 coding DNA: TGTGCTAGTGGTTTTATGGGGGGAGACGAAAAACTGTTTTTT.

The sample holds a few counts of this clone. V gene TRBV6-5 combines with J gene TRBJ1-1; D unclear. Trimming removed 6 bases at V and 3 bases at J, with 5 bases between. The CDR3 has 11 residues. The germline V gene has CDR1 MNHEY and CDR2 SVGAGI. Written as DNA, the CDR3 is TGTGCCAGCAGGCGGGACACTGAAGCTTTCTTT. This encodes CASRRDTEAFF.

This chain connects TRBV6-6 to TRBJ1-4; 10 nucleotides align to TRBD1. Germline loops: CDR1 MNHNY, CDR2 SVGAGI (reference sequence). The ends lost 2 bases at V and 4 bases at J; junction bases unmatched: 1. The CDR3 is made up of 15 amino acids. CDR3: CASSYGTGVNEKLFF. The CDR3 region has the DNA TGTGCCAGCAGTTACGGGACAGGGGTTAATGAAAAACTGTTTTTT.

The chain is built from TRBV13 and TRBJ2-7; 9 bases are shared with TRBD2. CDR3 length equals 18 residues. V shed 4 bases, J shed 5 bases, and the junction held 18 bases outside the gene matches. Germline V lookup: CDR1 PRHDT, CDR2 FYEKMQ (reference sequence). CDR3 sequence: CASSSKKAPGLAPHEQYF. The CDR3 bases are TGTGCCAGCAGCTCAAAGAAGGCTCCGGGACTAGCCCCCCACGAGCAGTACTTC.

The V gene is TRBV7-9, the J gene TRBJ1-5, with 10 bases matching TRBD1. This CDR3 comprises 16 residues. The V and J ends lost 5 bases and 4 bases, in that order; junction bases with no gene match: 8. The germline CDR1 and CDR2 sequences are SEHNR and FQNEAQ (reference sequence). In nucleotides, the CDR3 is TGTGCCAGCAGCGCTACCGCGGACAGGGGGAATCAGCCCCAGCATTTT. Translated: CASSATADRGNQPQHF.